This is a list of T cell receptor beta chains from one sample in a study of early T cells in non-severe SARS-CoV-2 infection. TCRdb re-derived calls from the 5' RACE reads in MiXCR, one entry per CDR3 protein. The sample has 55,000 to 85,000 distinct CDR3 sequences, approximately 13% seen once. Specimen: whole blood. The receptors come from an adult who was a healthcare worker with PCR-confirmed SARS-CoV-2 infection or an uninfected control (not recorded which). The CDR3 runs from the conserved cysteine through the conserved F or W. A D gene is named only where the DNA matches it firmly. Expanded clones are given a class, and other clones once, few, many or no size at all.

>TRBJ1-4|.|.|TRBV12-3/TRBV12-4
CASSFGNLNEKLFF
TGTGCCAGCAGTTTTGGGAACCTTAATGAAAAACTGTTTTTT
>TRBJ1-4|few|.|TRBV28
CASSPPRGINEKLFF
TGTGCCAGCAGTCCCCCTCGGGGGATAAATGAAAAACTGTTTTTT
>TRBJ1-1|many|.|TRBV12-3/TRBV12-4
CASSFLTNTEAFF
TGTGCCAGCAGTTTCCTTACGAACACTGAAGCTTTCTTT
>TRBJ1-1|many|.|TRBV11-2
CASSLQNMNTEAFF
TGTGCCAGCAGCTTACAGAACATGAACACTGAAGCTTTCTTT
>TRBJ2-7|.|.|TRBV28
CASSLGAVDEQYF
TGTGCCAGCAGTTTAGGGGCAGTCGACGAGCAGTACTTC
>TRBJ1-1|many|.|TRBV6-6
CASRTSTVEAFF
TGTGCCAGCAGGACGTCGACAGTTGAAGCTTTCTTT
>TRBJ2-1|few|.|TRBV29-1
CSVVSGYNEQFF
TGCAGCGTTGTGAGCGGTTACAATGAGCAGTTCTTC
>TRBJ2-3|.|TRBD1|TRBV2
CASKLGQTTDTQYF
TGTGCCAGCAAGTTGGGACAGACCACAGATACGCAGTATTTT
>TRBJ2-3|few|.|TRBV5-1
CASSLVVMGTDTQYF
TGCGCCAGCAGCTTGGTTGTGATGGGGACAGATACGCAGTATTTT
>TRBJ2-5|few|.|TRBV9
CASSVADFLQETQYF
TGTGCCAGCAGCGTAGCTGATTTCTTACAAGAGACCCAGTACTTC
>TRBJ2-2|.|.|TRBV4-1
CASSWGGTANTGELFF
TGCGCCAGCAGCTGGGGGGGGACAGCGAACACCGGGGAGCTGTTTTTT
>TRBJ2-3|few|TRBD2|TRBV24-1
CATSDRTSGASDTQYF
TGTGCCACCAGTGACCGGACTAGCGGGGCCTCAGATACGCAGTATTTT
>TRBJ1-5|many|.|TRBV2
CASRAGMAVNQPQHF
TGTGCCAGCAGGGCAGGGATGGCAGTTAATCAGCCCCAGCATTTT
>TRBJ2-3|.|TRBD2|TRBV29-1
CSVLRLAGVTDTQYF
TGCAGCGTTCTCCGACTAGCGGGAGTTACAGATACGCAGTATTTT
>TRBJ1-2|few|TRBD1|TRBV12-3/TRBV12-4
CASGRTGSYGYTF
TGTGCCAGCGGAAGGACAGGGAGTTATGGCTACACCTTC
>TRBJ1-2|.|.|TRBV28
CASSRGLYGYTF
TGTGCCAGCAGCCGCGGCCTCTATGGCTACACCTTC
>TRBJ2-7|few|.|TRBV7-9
CASSSGREKAYEQYF
TGTGCCAGCAGCTCTGGCAGGGAGAAAGCCTACGAGCAGTACTTC
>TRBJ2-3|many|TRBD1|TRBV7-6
CASSSSVGTGTDTQYF
TGTGCCAGCAGCTCCTCCGTCGGGACAGGCACAGATACGCAGTATTTT
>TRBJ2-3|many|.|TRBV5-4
CASSSPSTDTQYF
TGTGCCAGCAGCTCTCCTAGCACAGATACGCAGTATTTT
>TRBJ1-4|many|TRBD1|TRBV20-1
CSARVNRGLNEKLFF
TGCAGTGCCAGAGTTAACAGGGGCCTTAATGAAAAACTGTTTTTT
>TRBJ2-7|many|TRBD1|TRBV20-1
CSAPRSDRGGDEQYF
TGCAGTGCTCCTCGATCGGACAGGGGAGGCGACGAGCAGTACTTC
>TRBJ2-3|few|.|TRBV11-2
CASSFRQAITDTQYF
TGTGCCAGCAGCTTTAGACAGGCTATAACAGATACGCAGTATTTT
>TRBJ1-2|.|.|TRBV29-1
CSGSDSYGYTF
TGCAGCGGATCCGACAGCTATGGCTACACCTTC
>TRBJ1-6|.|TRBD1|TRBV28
CASSSNDRGYNSPLHF
TGTGCCAGCAGTTCCAACGACAGGGGTTATAATTCACCCCTCCACTTT
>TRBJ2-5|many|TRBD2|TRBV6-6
CASSYISGGAGETQYF
TGTGCCAGCAGTTACATTAGCGGGGGGGCGGGAGAGACCCAGTACTTC
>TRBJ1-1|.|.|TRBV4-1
CASSQIQGNTEAFF
TGCGCCAGCAGCCAAATACAGGGGAACACTGAAGCTTTCTTT
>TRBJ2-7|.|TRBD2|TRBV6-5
CASGSGGPSHF
TGTGCCAGCGGGAGCGGGGGTCCTTCGCACTTC
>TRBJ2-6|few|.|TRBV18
CATYSDRIGPGANVLTF
TGTGCCACCTACTCCGACAGAATCGGCCCTGGGGCCAACGTCCTGACTTTC
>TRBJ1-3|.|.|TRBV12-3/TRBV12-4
CASSRPGPEGNTIYF
TGTGCCAGCAGTCGACCGGGCCCGGAGGGAAACACCATATATTTT
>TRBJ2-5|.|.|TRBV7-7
CASSPRQIMTQETQYF
TGTGCCAGCAGCCCACGACAGATAATGACCCAAGAGACCCAGTACTTC
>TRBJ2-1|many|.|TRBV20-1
CSASITATNEQFF
TGCAGTGCTAGTATCACGGCTACCAATGAGCAGTTCTTC
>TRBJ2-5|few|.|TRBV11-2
CASSLHGTQYF
TGTGCCAGCAGCCTACATGGGACCCAGTACTTC
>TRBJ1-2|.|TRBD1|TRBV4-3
CASSYQFPGQGENGYTF
TGCGCCAGCAGCTATCAATTCCCAGGACAGGGAGAGAATGGCTACACCTTC
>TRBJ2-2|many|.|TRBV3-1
CASSPHRSLTNTGELFF
TGTGCCAGCAGCCCACACAGGAGCTTGACGAACACCGGGGAGCTTTTTTTT
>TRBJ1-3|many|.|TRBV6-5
CASRRAGSGGNTIYF
TGTGCCAGCAGGCGCGCCGGGTCGGGAGGAAACACCATATATTTT
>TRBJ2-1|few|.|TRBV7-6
CASSLGTPNPAAGNEQFF
TGTGCCAGCAGCTTAGGGACTCCTAATCCGGCCGCGGGCAATGAGCAGTTCTTC
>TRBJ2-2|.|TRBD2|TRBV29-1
CSVGGLYTGELFF
TGCAGCGTTGGGGGACTATACACCGGGGAGCTGTTTTTT
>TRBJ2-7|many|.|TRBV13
CASSVEGIEQYF
TGTGCCAGCAGCGTTGAGGGGATCGAGCAGTACTTC
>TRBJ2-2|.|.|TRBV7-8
CASSLLPRGDTGELFF
TGTGCCAGCAGCTTACTCCCCAGGGGCGACACCGGGGAGCTGTTTTTT
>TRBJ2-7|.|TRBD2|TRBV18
CASSPREAGGTYEQYF
TGTGCCAGCTCACCTAGAGAAGCGGGGGGAACCTATGAGCAGTACTTC
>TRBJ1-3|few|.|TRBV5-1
CASSLDLLEARATGNTIYF
TGCGCCAGCAGCTTGGACCTCCTTGAGGCCAGGGCAACTGGAAACACCATATATTTT
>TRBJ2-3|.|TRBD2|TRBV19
CASSRLAGVDTQYF
TGTGCCAGTAGTAGACTAGCGGGGGTGGATACGCAGTATTTT
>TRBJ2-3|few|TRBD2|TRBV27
CASCSGGLTDTQYF
TGTGCCAGCTGCAGCGGGGGACTCACAGATACGCAGTATTTT
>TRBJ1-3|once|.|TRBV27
CASSSREAENTIYF
TGTGCCAGCAGTTCCAGAGAGGCTGAAAACACCATATATTTT
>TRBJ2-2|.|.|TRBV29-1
CSVEDSGGTNTGELFF
TGCAGCGTTGAAGACTCAGGGGGGACGAACACCGGGGAGCTGTTTTTT
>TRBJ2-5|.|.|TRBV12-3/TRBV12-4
CASSLNDLETQYF
TGTGCCAGCAGTTTAAATGATTTAGAGACCCAGTACTTC
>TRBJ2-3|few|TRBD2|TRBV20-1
CSAPPSGGGTDTQYF
TGCAGTGCTCCACCTTCGGGGGGAGGGACAGATACGCAGTATTTT
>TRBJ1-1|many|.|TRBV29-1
CSGGWDTEAFF
TGCAGCGGAGGGTGGGACACTGAAGCTTTCTTT
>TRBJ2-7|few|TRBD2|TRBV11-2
CASSSSGGVYEQYF
TGTGCCAGCAGCTCTAGCGGGGGAGTCTACGAGCAGTACTTC
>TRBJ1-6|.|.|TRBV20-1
CSARSRYSYNSPLHF
TGCAGTGCTAGAAGCAGATACAGTTATAATTCACCCCTCCACTTT
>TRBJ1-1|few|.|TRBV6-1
CASNLPPGTEAFF
TGTGCCAGCAACCTACCCCCAGGGACTGAAGCTTTCTTT
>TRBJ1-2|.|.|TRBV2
CASSLSGSGYTF
TGTGCCAGCAGTTTATCGGGCTCTGGCTACACCTTC
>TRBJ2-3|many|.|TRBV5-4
CASRPGGITDTQYF
TGTGCCAGCAGACCAGGAGGTATCACAGATACGCAGTATTTT
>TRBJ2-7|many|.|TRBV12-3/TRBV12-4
CASSFLLGEQYF
TGTGCCAGCAGTTTCCTCTTGGGCGAGCAGTACTTC
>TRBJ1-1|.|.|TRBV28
CASKRLNTEAFF
TGTGCCAGCAAAAGGCTTAACACTGAAGCTTTCTTT
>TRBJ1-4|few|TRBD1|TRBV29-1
CSVAGTANEKLFF
TGCAGCGTCGCCGGGACAGCTAATGAAAAACTGTTTTTT
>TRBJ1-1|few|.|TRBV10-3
CAISEPQGGEAFF
TGTGCCATCAGTGAGCCCCAGGGAGGTGAAGCTTTCTTT